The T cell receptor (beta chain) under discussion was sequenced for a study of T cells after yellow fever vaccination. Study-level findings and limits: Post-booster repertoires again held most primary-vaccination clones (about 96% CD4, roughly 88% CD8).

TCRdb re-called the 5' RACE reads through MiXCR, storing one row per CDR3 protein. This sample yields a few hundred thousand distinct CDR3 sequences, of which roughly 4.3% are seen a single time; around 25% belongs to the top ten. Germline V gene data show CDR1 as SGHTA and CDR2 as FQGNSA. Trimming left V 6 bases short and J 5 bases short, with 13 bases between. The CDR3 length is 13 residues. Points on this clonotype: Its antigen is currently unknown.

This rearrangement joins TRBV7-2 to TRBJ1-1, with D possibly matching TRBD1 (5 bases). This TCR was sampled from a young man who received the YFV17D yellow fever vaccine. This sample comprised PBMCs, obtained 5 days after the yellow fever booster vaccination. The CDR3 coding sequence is TGTGCCAGCAGGGGACCCCCGAGGACTGAAGCTTTCTTT. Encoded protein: CASRGPPRTEAFF.